This entry lists 25 T cell receptor beta chains sequenced from one sample in a study of identical twins. TCRdb used MiXCR to reprocess the 5' RACE reads, holding one entry per CDR3 protein. The data contain approximately 210,000 distinct CDR3 sequences, about a tenth of them seen just once; the ten biggest clones take up 5% to 5.5%. Sequencing used memory (CD45RO+) T cells sorted from blood. The origin of the receptors is a woman aged 18-29 years in good health.

This clonotype was found many times. V usage is TRBV19 and J usage is TRBJ1-1; D is uncertain. V lost 6 bases and J lost 5, with 19 bases in between. The CDR3 contains 15 residues. Germline V gene sequence: CDR1 LNHDA, CDR2 SQIVND (reference sequence). CDR3 in amino acids: CASRDWGTSRTEAFF. The CDR3, as DNA: TGTGCCAGTAGAGACTGGGGAACCTCCAGGACTGAAGCTTTCTTT.

This clonotype was seen only a few times. The chain couples TRBV6-2 or TRBV6-3 to TRBJ2-2; the match to TRBD2 covers 7 bases. Germline loops: CDR1 MNHEY, CDR2 SVGEGT. The CDR3 has 15 amino acids. J was trimmed by 12 bases and V by 4 bases; bases with no gene match: 14. The CDR3 loop is CASSLLGGTPEQLFF. DNA for the CDR3: TGTGCCAGCAGTTTGTTGGGGGGGACCCCGGAGCAGCTGTTTTTT.

This clonotype was detected only a few times. CDR3 coding DNA: TGTGCCAGCAGCTTACTGGGTCTCAATGGCTACACCTTC. It specifies CASSLLGLNGYTF. J is TRBJ1-2 and V is TRBV7-6; D is undetermined. The V and J ends lost 2 bases and 6 bases respectively, with 10 bases between them. There are 13 residues in the CDR3. Germline V CDR1 and CDR2: SGHVS, FNYEAQ.

This CDR3 is CASSDPRREAPDTQYF. The CDR3 coding sequence is TGTGCCAGCAGCGATCCCCGGAGGGAGGCCCCCGATACGCAGTATTTT. V usage is TRBV9 and J usage is TRBJ2-3; TRBD2 might be the D (6 bases). Germline CDR1 SGDLS, CDR2 YYNGEE. This CDR3 is built from 16 residues. The ends were cut back, 3 bases at V and 6 bases at J, with 20 bases in the middle.

The V and J genes are TRBV5-1 and TRBJ2-3, with 8 bases identical to TRBD1. V trimming: 4 bases; J trimming: 1 base; junction bases outside the gene matches: 5. CDR1 and CDR2 (germline): SGHRS, YFSETQ. The CDR3 totals 15 residues. The CDR3 is CASSRTGWGTDTQYF. Written as DNA, the CDR3 is TGCGCCAGCAGCCGGACAGGGTGGGGCACAGATACGCAGTATTTT.

This clonotype was seen a handful of times. This chain connects TRBV15 to TRBJ2-7; 8 bases agree with TRBD1. This CDR3 is 14 amino acids long. Germline values: CDR1 LNHNV, CDR2 YYDKDF (reference sequence). J lost 3 bases, V lost 5 bases, and 6 bases had no gene match. The DNA for the CDR3 is TGTGCCACCAGCCTAACAGGGGGTTTCTACGAGCAGTACTTC. It encodes CATSLTGGFYEQYF.

The table lists this clonotype with many counts. V usage is TRBV27 and J usage is TRBJ2-5, with a tentative D call TRBD2 (6 bases). This CDR3 is built from 13 residues. V was pared by 3 bases and J by 3 bases, with 8 bases between. CDR1 is MNHEY, CDR2 SMNVEV, per germline (reference sequence). CDR3 sequence reads: CASSFRREETQYF. The CDR3 DNA reads TGTGCCAGCAGTTTTCGGAGGGAAGAGACCCAGTACTTC.

V is TRBV5-1 and J is TRBJ2-3; perhaps TRBD1 as D (5 bases). The germline V gene has CDR1 SGHRS and CDR2 YFSETQ. CDR3 size: 14 residues. The ends were cut back, 0 bases at V and 4 bases at J, with 9 bases in the middle. Here the CDR3 DNA reads TGCGCCAGCAGCTTGGATTCAGGGTCAGATACGCAGTATTTT. This translates into CASSLDSGSDTQYF. The full variable domain, completed using reference TRBV5-1 and TRBJ2-3, is KAGVTQTPRYLIKTRGQQVTLSCSPISGHRSVSWYQQTPGQGLQFLFEYFSETQRNKGNFPGRFSGRQFSNSRSEMNVSTLELGDSALYLCASSLDSGSDTQYFGPGTRLTVL.

The chain has TRBV20-1 and TRBJ2-1; 10 positions match TRBD2. This CDR3 is 14 amino acids long. J gave up 5 bases and V 7 bases, and 8 bases lay outside the gene matches. Germline V gives CDR1 DFQATT, CDR2 SNEGSKA (reference sequence). For the CDR3, the DNA is TGCAGTGACACTGGACTAGCGGTAGACAATGAGCAGTTCTTC. Protein sequence: CSDTGLAVDNEQFF.

The chain recombines TRBV9 with TRBJ2-7; D unclear. The CDR3 loop spans 13 amino acids. Germline assignment: CDR1 SGDLS and CDR2 YYNGEE. Between the trimmed V and J ends, which lost 0 bases and 3 bases, there was a span of 7 bases. The CDR3, as DNA: TGTGCCAGCAGCGTAGGACCCTACTACGAGCAGTACTTC. This codes for CASSVGPYYEQYF.

The chain carries TRBV5-6 and TRBJ2-1; a possible D gene is TRBD2 (6 bases). Trimming removed 4 bases from V and 9 bases from J, with 11 bases in between. This CDR3 has 12 residues. CDR1 SGHDT and CDR2 YYEEEE come from the germline V gene. CDR3 nucleotide sequence: TGTGCCAGCAGCCCCCGCGGGGCTGAGCAGTTCTTC. As protein: CASSPRGAEQFF.

This clonotype has just a few counts. The chain joins TRBV5-1 to TRBJ1-4; D perhaps matches TRBD1 (5 bases). This CDR3 spans 16 amino acids. Trimming left V 2 bases short and J 7 bases short, with 18 bases between. The germline V gene has CDR1 SGHRS and CDR2 YFSETQ. CDR3 protein: CASSFGTLGGTEKLFF. CDR3 nucleotides: TGCGCCAGCAGCTTTGGGACGTTGGGCGGAACTGAAAAACTGTTTTTT.

The chain recombines TRBV25-1 with TRBJ1-4, with 7 bases aligning to TRBD1. Germline trimming cut 3 bases from V and 7 bases from J; bases unmatched to any gene: 5. The CDR3 is 14 amino acids. Germline CDR1 is MGHDK and CDR2 is SYGVNS. The CDR3 region has the DNA TGTGCCAGCAGTGAGACAGGGTCCAGTGAAAAACTGTTTTTT. It encodes CASSETGSSEKLFF.

The chain has TRBV5-5 and TRBJ1-1, with D unclear. Germline CDR1 reads SGHKS; CDR2 reads YYEKEE (reference sequence). Trimming cost V 4 bases and J 5 bases, with 15 bases left between them. This CDR3 has 14 amino acids. The CDR3 loop reads CASSLNGVETEAFF. Here the CDR3 DNA reads TGTGCCAGCAGCCTAAACGGGGTTGAGACTGAAGCTTTCTTT. Together with reference TRBV5-5 and TRBJ1-1, the CDR3 gives the full variable domain: DAGVTQSPTHLIKTRGQQVTLRCSPISGHKSVSWYQQVLGQGPQFIFQYYEKEERGRGNFPDRFSARQFPNYSSELNVNALLLGDSALYLCASSLNGVETEAFFGQGTRLTVV.

This clonotype turned up a few times. The chain recombines TRBV11-2 with TRBJ2-7; D gene unclear. Germline assignment: CDR1 SGHAT and CDR2 FQNNGV. CDR3 length: 13 amino acids. Trimming removed 3 bases from V and 4 bases from J, with 10 bases in between. For the CDR3, the DNA is TGTGCCAGCAGCTTCCGGCCTCCATACGAGCAGTACTTC. Translated, it gives CASSFRPPYEQYF.

This clonotype was seen ten or more times. The gene calls are TRBV24-1 and TRBJ2-1; possibly TRBD1 or TRBD2 for D (5 bases each). V lost 3 bases, J lost 7 bases, and 9 bases lay in between. Germline V CDR1 and CDR2: KGHDR, SFDVKD. This CDR3 spans 13 amino acids. The chain's CDR3 is CATSDPGANEQFF. In nucleotides, the CDR3 is TGTGCCACCAGTGATCCCGGGGCGAATGAGCAGTTCTTC.

This clonotype was seen repeatedly, ten times or more. This chain connects TRBV15 to TRBJ2-1, with TRBD2 matching 11 bases. CDR1 is LNHNV, CDR2 YYDKDF, per germline (reference sequence). CDR3 length: 17 residues. V lost 3 bases, J lost 5 bases, and 9 bases stayed unmatched. CDR3 in DNA: TGTGCCACCAGCAGGCGGTTCGGTAGCGGGGGGGACAATGAGCAGTTCTTC. As protein: CATSRRFGSGGDNEQFF.

This clonotype has only a few counts. The V call is TRBV12-3 or TRBV12-4, the J call TRBJ1-5; D uncertain. V was clipped by 0 bases and J by 1 base, with 4 bases between them. The CDR3 length is 14 residues. The CDR3 region is CASSLAWSNQPQHF. The CDR3 DNA reads TGTGCCAGCAGTTTAGCGTGGAGCAATCAGCCCCAGCATTTT.

There are many counts of this clonotype. The rearrangement joins TRBV5-1 to TRBJ1-1; D not resolved. This CDR3 comprises 11 residues. The V end lost 9 bases, the J end lost 1 base, and 7 bases lay between the germline ends. CDR1 and CDR2 (germline): SGHRS, YFSETQ. CDR3 sequence reads: CAIKENTEAFF. CDR3 in DNA: TGCGCCATAAAAGAGAACACTGAAGCTTTCTTT.

This clonotype was seen only a few times. The rearrangement uses TRBV9 and TRBJ2-7; the D call may be TRBD1 or TRBD2 (6 bases each). The germline V and J ends were trimmed by 4 bases and 4 bases, with 15 bases remaining between them. Germline-derived CDR1 and CDR2 are SGDLS and YYNGEE. This CDR3 spans 14 amino acids. The CDR3 here is CASSPAGGQYEQYF. The DNA for the CDR3 is TGTGCCAGCAGCCCCGCCGGGGGCCAATACGAGCAGTACTTC. Variable domain in full (rest from reference TRBV9 and TRBJ2-7): DSGVTQTPKHLITATGQRVTLRCSPRSGDLSVYWYQQSLDQGLQFLIQYYNGEERAKGNILERFSAQQFPDLHSELNLSSLELGDSALYFCASSPAGGQYEQYFGPGTRLTVT.

V usage is TRBV7-8 and J usage is TRBJ1-2, with a possible D match to TRBD1 (5 bases). The CDR3 sequence is 14 residues long. Germline values: CDR1 SGHVS, CDR2 FQNEAQ. The V gene lost 5 bases and the J gene lost 4 bases, with 14 bases spanning the gap. The CDR3 coding sequence is TGTGCCAGCAGCGAGGGAGGGGTGGCCTATGGCTACACCTTC. Its translation: CASSEGGVAYGYTF.

This clonotype has a handful of counts. V is TRBV27 and J is TRBJ2-7; TRBD1 matches 10 bases. Germline values: CDR1 MNHEY, CDR2 SMNVEV (reference sequence). Germline trimming cut 3 bases from V and 7 bases from J; bases unmatched to any gene: 3. This CDR3 region has 13 residues. The CDR3 coding sequence is TGTGCCAGCAGTTTTGACAGGGGGCAGGAGCAGTACTTC. It is translated as CASSFDRGQEQYF.

This clonotype showed up many times. One junction end does not reproduce the germline sequence, and a read error may be involved. CDR3 loop: CASSMWGANEQFF. CDR3 sequence (DNA): TGTGCTAGCAGTATGTGGGGGGCGAATGAGCAGTTCTTC. This sequence joins TRBV7-7 and TRBJ2-1; tentatively, D is TRBD1 or TRBD2 (6 bases each). This CDR3 has 13 residues. CDR1 is SSHAT and CDR2 is FNYEAQ in the germline V gene (reference sequence).

This clonotype showed up just a few times. The CDR3 DNA is TGCGCCAGCAGCCTACTTGGAGGGGCCAGCACAGATACGCAGTATTTT. Translation gives CASSLLGGASTDTQYF. The rearrangement joins TRBV5-1 to TRBJ2-3; a weak D match, TRBD2 (6 bases). CDR1 SGHRS and CDR2 YFSETQ come from the germline V gene. Trimming pared 4 bases from V and 0 bases from J, leaving 15 bases between. The CDR3 covers 16 residues.

The chain links TRBV19 to TRBJ2-3; D is undetermined. Trimming removed 7 bases from V and 2 bases from J, with 13 bases in between. CDR3 length: 14 residues. The V gene's germline CDR1 is LNHDA and CDR2 SQIVND (reference sequence). This chain's CDR3 is CASKDVGSTDTQYF. Here the CDR3 DNA reads TGTGCCAGTAAAGATGTGGGCTCCACAGATACGCAGTATTTT.